Given below is one T cell receptor beta chain in context. Its antigen is not known. The CDR3 extends over 13 amino acids. In germline, CDR1 is GTSNPN, CDR2 SVGIG (reference sequence). V lost 3 bases to trimming and J lost 2 bases, with 10 bases between them. Then a second PCR, running roughly 7 to 11 cycles, was carried out with a sample-barcoded 5' primer and a J-beta primer mix. TCRdb re-called the 5' RACE reads with MiXCR, one entry per CDR3 protein. The table records hundreds of thousands of distinct CDR3 sequences, 40% to 50% of them present only once. This sample is part of a study of blood T cells in healthy people across ages. General observations from the study: It was held that the diversity estimates obtained from one million T cells were underestimates. Conclusively comparing naive with antigen-experienced cells was impossible with unsorted PBMCs.

This chain connects TRBV30 to TRBJ2-5; TRBD1 is a possible D gene (6 bases). The clonotype was recovered from a man aged 60 to 75 in good health. Specimen: blood. CDR3 DNA sequence: TGTGCCTGGAGAACAACAGGGCAAGAGACCCAGTACTTC. Amino acid sequence: CAWRTTGQETQYF.